The rows below give T cell receptor beta chains drawn from one sample of a study of blood T cell repertoires in COVID-19. Profiled with immunoSEQ multiplex PCR; TCRdb holds only in-frame clones, not every one. The table has more than 60,000 clones, around 80% seen once. The sequencing sample was made of peripheral blood. The receptors here all came from a man aged 55 to 70 with active or convalescent COVID-19. Both conserved end residues are part of each CDR3. D genes are given only for firm matches. A row's size may be missing; if present it is once, few, many or a size class.

V gene: TRBV7-2; J gene: TRBJ1-1; D gene: TRBD1; clone size: NA; CDR3 protein: CASSFDRGAEAFF; CDR3 DNA: TGTGCCAGCAGCTTTGACAGGGGTGCTGAAGCTTTCTTT
V gene: TRBV5-1; J gene: TRBJ2-1; D gene: TRBD1; clone size: NA; CDR3 protein: CASSETGTGVGNEQFF; CDR3 DNA: TGCGCCAGCAGCGAGACCGGGACAGGGGTGGGCAATGAGCAGTTCTTC
V gene: TRBV6-2/TRBV6-3; J gene: TRBJ1-5; D gene: NA; clone size: NA; CDR3 protein: CASSYSGGDGQPQHF; CDR3 DNA: TGTGCCAGCAGTTACTCTGGAGGCGACGGTCAGCCCCAGCATTTT
V gene: TRBV19; J gene: TRBJ2-7; D gene: TRBD1; clone size: NA; CDR3 protein: CASRLTGGSYEQYF; CDR3 DNA: TGTGCCAGTAGACTGACAGGGGGGTCCTACGAGCAGTACTTC
V gene: TRBV9; J gene: TRBJ1-1; D gene: NA; clone size: NA; CDR3 protein: CASSVGGQNTEAFF; CDR3 DNA: TGTGCCAGCAGCGTAGGGGGACAAAACACTGAAGCTTTCTTT
V gene: TRBV19; J gene: TRBJ1-4; D gene: NA; clone size: NA; CDR3 protein: CASSPSRETNEKLFF; CDR3 DNA: TGTGCCAGTAGTCCTTCGCGGGAAACTAATGAAAAACTGTTTTTT
V gene: TRBV19; J gene: TRBJ2-2; D gene: NA; clone size: NA; CDR3 protein: CASSVSVGSPGELFF; CDR3 DNA: TGTGCCAGTAGTGTTAGTGTCGGGAGTCCCGGGGAGCTGTTTTTT
V gene: TRBV15; J gene: TRBJ2-7; D gene: NA; clone size: few; CDR3 protein: CATSRESGSLSYEQYF; CDR3 DNA: TGTGCCACCAGCAGAGAATCAGGTTCCCTGTCCTACGAGCAGTACTTC
V gene: TRBV6-2/TRBV6-3; J gene: TRBJ1-4; D gene: NA; clone size: NA; CDR3 protein: CASSYGQASNEKLFF; CDR3 DNA: TGTGCCAGCAGTTACGGACAAGCCTCTAATGAAAAACTGTTTTTT
V gene: TRBV4-3; J gene: TRBJ2-1; D gene: TRBD2; clone size: once; CDR3 protein: CASSQGSGGTYNEQFF; CDR3 DNA: TGCGCCAGCAGCCAAGGGAGCGGGGGGACCTACAATGAGCAGTTCTTC
V gene: TRBV15; J gene: TRBJ2-1; D gene: TRBD2; clone size: NA; CDR3 protein: CATSRKRTSGGVEQFF; CDR3 DNA: TGTGCCACCAGCAGGAAAAGGACTAGCGGGGGGGTTGAGCAGTTCTTC
V gene: TRBV21-1; J gene: TRBJ2-6; D gene: NA; clone size: once; CDR3 protein: CASSKAGRGSGANVLTF; CDR3 DNA: TGTGCCAGCAGCAAAGCAGGCAGGGGATCTGGGGCCAACGTCCTGACTTTC
V gene: TRBV2; J gene: TRBJ2-5; D gene: NA; clone size: NA; CDR3 protein: CASSVDRETQYF; CDR3 DNA: TGTGCCAGCAGTGTAGATAGAGAGACCCAGTACTTC
V gene: TRBV7-8; J gene: TRBJ2-1; D gene: TRBD1; clone size: NA; CDR3 protein: CASSFRDRGVNEQFF; CDR3 DNA: TGTGCCAGCAGCTTCCGGGACAGGGGCGTCAATGAGCAGTTCTTC
V gene: TRBV19; J gene: TRBJ2-3; D gene: TRBD2; clone size: NA; CDR3 protein: CASSGGGSDTQYF; CDR3 DNA: TGTGCCAGTAGTGGCGGGGGATCAGATACGCAGTATTTT
V gene: TRBV27; J gene: TRBJ1-2; D gene: TRBD1; clone size: NA; CDR3 protein: CASSSYRGQGYTF; CDR3 DNA: TGTGCCAGCAGTTCCTACAGGGGGCAGGGGTACACCTTC
V gene: TRBV19; J gene: TRBJ1-5; D gene: NA; clone size: few; CDR3 protein: CASKSQPQHF; CDR3 DNA: TGTGCCAGTAAGAGTCAGCCCCAGCATTTT
V gene: TRBV21-1; J gene: TRBJ1-2; D gene: NA; clone size: NA; CDR3 protein: CASSKEQGGDNGYTF; CDR3 DNA: TGTGCCAGCAGCAAAGAACAGGGGGGAGATAATGGCTACACCTTC
V gene: TRBV5-4; J gene: TRBJ2-3; D gene: NA; clone size: NA; CDR3 protein: CASSLAGSSRADTQYF; CDR3 DNA: TGTGCCAGCAGCTTGGCCGGCTCCTCCAGGGCAGATACGCAGTATTTT
V gene: TRBV7-2; J gene: TRBJ1-2; D gene: TRBD1; clone size: NA; CDR3 protein: CASSIQGTGGNGYTF; CDR3 DNA: TGTGCCAGCAGTATCCAAGGGACAGGGGGCAATGGCTACACCTTC
V gene: TRBV10-3; J gene: TRBJ2-5; D gene: NA; clone size: NA; CDR3 protein: CAIRGANQETQYF; CDR3 DNA: TGTGCCATCAGGGGGGCAAATCAAGAGACCCAGTACTTC
V gene: TRBV5-6; J gene: TRBJ1-1; D gene: NA; clone size: few; CDR3 protein: CASSGLGGGTEAFF; CDR3 DNA: TGTGCCAGCAGCGGCCTGGGGGGAGGGACTGAAGCTTTCTTT
V gene: TRBV5-4; J gene: TRBJ1-2; D gene: NA; clone size: NA; CDR3 protein: CASSPSGVNYGYTF; CDR3 DNA: TGTGCCAGCAGCCCGTCCGGGGTTAACTATGGCTACACCTTC
V gene: TRBV19; J gene: TRBJ1-2; D gene: TRBD1; clone size: few; CDR3 protein: CASSAATDRVAGYTF; CDR3 DNA: TGTGCCAGTAGTGCAGCAACCGACAGGGTGGCCGGCTACACCTTC
V gene: TRBV12-3/TRBV12-4; J gene: TRBJ1-1; D gene: NA; clone size: NA; CDR3 protein: CASSFGTNTEAFF; CDR3 DNA: TGTGCCAGCAGTTTTGGCACGAACACTGAAGCTTTCTTT
V gene: TRBV5-1; J gene: TRBJ2-3; D gene: NA; clone size: NA; CDR3 protein: CASSLDPPDSSTDTQYF; CDR3 DNA: TGCGCCAGCAGCTTGGACCCCCCGGACTCTTCCACAGATACGCAGTATTTT
V gene: TRBV19; J gene: TRBJ1-4; D gene: NA; clone size: NA; CDR3 protein: CASSFYRVANEKLFF; CDR3 DNA: TGTGCCAGTAGTTTTTACAGGGTTGCTAATGAAAAACTGTTTTTT
V gene: TRBV6-5; J gene: TRBJ1-5; D gene: NA; clone size: NA; CDR3 protein: CASSRDTYQPQHF; CDR3 DNA: TGTGCCAGCAGCCGGGACACGTATCAGCCCCAGCATTTT
V gene: TRBV14; J gene: TRBJ2-7; D gene: TRBD1; clone size: NA; CDR3 protein: CASSQDVSGQGFYEQYF; CDR3 DNA: TGTGCCAGCAGCCAAGACGTGTCAGGACAGGGGTTCTACGAGCAGTACTTC
V gene: TRBV2; J gene: TRBJ2-2; D gene: NA; clone size: few; CDR3 protein: CASRTTQLHTGELFF; CDR3 DNA: TGTGCCAGCAGAACGACACAGCTACACACCGGGGAGCTGTTTTTT
V gene: TRBV3-1/TRBV3-2; J gene: TRBJ2-7; D gene: NA; clone size: NA; CDR3 protein: CASSQIEYEQYF; CDR3 DNA: TGTGCCAGCAGCCAAATTGAGTACGAGCAGTACTTC
V gene: TRBV29-1; J gene: TRBJ1-1; D gene: NA; clone size: once; CDR3 protein: CSVAEGGGSTEAFF; CDR3 DNA: TGCAGCGTTGCGGAGGGGGGAGGGAGCACTGAAGCTTTCTTT
V gene: TRBV27; J gene: TRBJ1-1; D gene: NA; clone size: NA; CDR3 protein: CASSLGAIAEAFF; CDR3 DNA: TGTGCCAGCAGTTTAGGGGCGATCGCTGAAGCTTTCTTT
V gene: TRBV29-1; J gene: TRBJ2-5; D gene: TRBD2; clone size: NA; CDR3 protein: CSVTTSGQETQYF; CDR3 DNA: TGCAGCGTTACGACTAGCGGCCAAGAGACCCAGTACTTC
V gene: TRBV6-5; J gene: TRBJ1-2; D gene: NA; clone size: many; CDR3 protein: CASTDRDLSYGYTF; CDR3 DNA: TGTGCCAGCACCGACCGGGACTTATCCTATGGCTACACCTTC
V gene: TRBV28; J gene: TRBJ1-4; D gene: TRBD1; clone size: NA; CDR3 protein: CASNTQGQGNEKLFF; CDR3 DNA: TGTGCCAGCAATACCCAGGGACAGGGGAATGAAAAACTGTTTTTT
V gene: TRBV4-2; J gene: TRBJ2-2; D gene: TRBD1; clone size: NA; CDR3 protein: CASSPDTRQGSGELFF; CDR3 DNA: TGTGCCAGCAGCCCAGATACCCGACAGGGTTCCGGGGAGCTGTTTTTT
V gene: TRBV5-4; J gene: TRBJ1-1; D gene: NA; clone size: NA; CDR3 protein: CASSLGHTGMEAFF; CDR3 DNA: TGTGCCAGCAGCTTAGGACATACTGGTATGGAAGCTTTCTTT
V gene: TRBV5-4; J gene: TRBJ1-4; D gene: TRBD1; clone size: NA; CDR3 protein: CASSLRDRDEKLFF; CDR3 DNA: TGTGCCAGCAGCTTGAGGGACAGGGATGAAAAACTGTTTTTT
V gene: TRBV10-3; J gene: TRBJ2-2; D gene: NA; clone size: NA; CDR3 protein: CATESGPSPGELFF; CDR3 DNA: TGTGCCACGGAAAGCGGGCCGAGCCCCGGGGAGCTGTTTTTT
V gene: TRBV27; J gene: TRBJ1-1; D gene: NA; clone size: NA; CDR3 protein: CASSPSGYGTEAFF; CDR3 DNA: TGTGCCAGCAGTCCCTCAGGGTACGGCACTGAAGCTTTCTTT
V gene: TRBV18; J gene: TRBJ1-6; D gene: NA; clone size: NA; CDR3 protein: CASSQNVPGESNSPLHF; CDR3 DNA: TGTGCCAGCTCACAAAACGTTCCCGGGGAGAGTAATTCACCCCTCCACTTT
V gene: TRBV5-6; J gene: TRBJ1-6; D gene: NA; clone size: NA; CDR3 protein: CASSPTGVASYNSPLHF; CDR3 DNA: TGTGCCAGCAGCCCTACGGGAGTGGCTTCCTATAATTCACCCCTCCACTTT
V gene: TRBV13; J gene: TRBJ2-2; D gene: NA; clone size: NA; CDR3 protein: CASSLEGDTGELFF; CDR3 DNA: TGTGCCAGCAGCTTAGAGGGGGACACCGGGGAGCTGTTTTTT
V gene: TRBV15; J gene: TRBJ1-6; D gene: TRBD1; clone size: NA; CDR3 protein: CATTQGGQYNSPLHF; CDR3 DNA: TGTGCCACCACTCAGGGGGGCCAGTATAATTCACCCCTCCACTTT
V gene: TRBV5-6; J gene: TRBJ2-5; D gene: NA; clone size: NA; CDR3 protein: CASSLEAWRETQYF; CDR3 DNA: TGTGCCAGCAGCTTGGAGGCATGGCGGGAGACCCAGTACTTC
V gene: TRBV2; J gene: TRBJ2-7; D gene: TRBD1; clone size: few; CDR3 protein: CASSPGDSPHDEQYF; CDR3 DNA: TGTGCCAGCTCCCCCGGGGACAGCCCTCATGACGAGCAGTACTTC
V gene: TRBV12-3/TRBV12-4; J gene: TRBJ1-2; D gene: NA; clone size: many; CDR3 protein: CASSLLQGRGYTF; CDR3 DNA: TGTGCCAGCAGTCTCCTTCAGGGGCGAGGCTACACCTTC
V gene: TRBV9; J gene: TRBJ1-2; D gene: NA; clone size: many; CDR3 protein: CASSGSQGLSGYTF; CDR3 DNA: TGTGCCAGCAGCGGTTCTCAGGGGTTGAGTGGCTACACCTTC
V gene: TRBV10-3; J gene: TRBJ1-1; D gene: NA; clone size: NA; CDR3 protein: CAIKGNGDTEAFF; CDR3 DNA: TGTGCCATCAAAGGGAACGGGGACACTGAAGCTTTCTTT
V gene: TRBV4-3; J gene: TRBJ2-1; D gene: NA; clone size: NA; CDR3 protein: CASSRVGAGGDNEQFF; CDR3 DNA: TGCGCCAGCAGCCGAGTAGGAGCGGGCGGTGACAATGAGCAGTTCTTC
V gene: TRBV18; J gene: TRBJ2-1; D gene: NA; clone size: NA; CDR3 protein: CASSPFSGSGDEQFF; CDR3 DNA: TGTGCCAGCTCACCATTCTCAGGGTCTGGGGATGAGCAGTTCTTC
V gene: TRBV6-5; J gene: TRBJ2-6; D gene: NA; clone size: NA; CDR3 protein: CASATQRQANVLTF; CDR3 DNA: TGTGCCAGCGCGACCCAACGACAGGCCAACGTCCTGACTTTC
V gene: TRBV20-1; J gene: TRBJ1-2; D gene: NA; clone size: NA; CDR3 protein: CSANGDYGYTF; CDR3 DNA: TGCAGTGCTAACGGGGACTATGGCTACACCTTC
V gene: TRBV6-2/TRBV6-3; J gene: TRBJ2-5; D gene: TRBD2; clone size: NA; CDR3 protein: CASSTAGAPETQYF; CDR3 DNA: TGTGCCAGCAGTACAGCGGGGGCCCCCGAGACCCAGTACTTC